Presented here are 16 T cell receptor beta chains from one specimen sequenced in a study of blood T cell repertoires in COVID-19. Only in-frame clones appear in the TCRdb table, and some are missing; sequencing was by immunoSEQ multiplex PCR. The repertoire includes approximately 230,000 clones, around 90% of them detected once, and just under 6.5% sits in the top ten. The sample taken for sequencing was PBMCs or T cells enriched from blood (not recorded which). The origin of the receptors is a woman in her twenties or thirties with acute COVID-19.

This rearrangement joins TRBV2 to TRBJ1-2; 9 bases fit TRBD1. CDR3 size: 14 residues. CDR1 SNHLY and CDR2 FYNNEI come from the germline V gene. After removal of 6 bases from V and 5 bases from J, the junction contained 7 bases not matched to a gene. CDR3 protein: CASRGGQGSYGYTF. DNA for the CDR3: TGTGCCAGCAGGGGGGGACAGGGAAGTTATGGCTACACCTTC.

The chain employs TRBV30 and TRBJ2-7, with 7 bases aligning to TRBD1. Per germline, CDR1 GTSNPN and CDR2 SVGIG (reference sequence). The CDR3 runs to 13 residues. Trimming cost V 1 base and J 3 bases; bases outside gene matches: 3. DNA of the CDR3: TGTGCCTGGAGTGGTCAGGGGGACTACGAGCAGTACTTC. It codes for CAWSGQGDYEQYF.

This clone has just one count. The rearrangement links TRBV29-1 to TRBJ2-3; D may be TRBD2 (6 bases). V lost 7 bases and J lost 4, with 18 bases in between. This CDR3 comprises 14 residues. Germline V gene data show CDR1 as SQVTM and CDR2 as ANQGSEA. The DNA for the CDR3 is TGCAGCGCCTTATCGGGGAGGACGTCAGATACGCAGTATTTT. The encoded protein is CSALSGRTSDTQYF.

The chain joins TRBV12-3 or TRBV12-4 to TRBJ2-7, with D unclear. The length of the CDR3 is 13 residues. V lost 4 bases and J lost 7, with 14 bases in between. CDR3 loop: CASSSRPASEQYF. Written as DNA, the CDR3 is TGTGCCAGCAGTTCCCGACCGGCTAGTGAGCAGTACTTC.

CDR3 nucleotide sequence: TGTGCCAGCAGCGGAACAGGGGGCAGCTCTGGAAACACCATATATTTT. The encoded protein is CASSGTGGSSGNTIYF. The chain couples TRBV7-8 to TRBJ1-3; TRBD1 matches at 9 bases. The CDR3 length is 16 residues. Germline lookup yields CDR1 SGHVS and CDR2 FQNEAQ. V gave up 5 bases and J gave up 0 bases; unmatched junction bases: 5.

This clone was counted a single time. V is TRBV7-3 and J is TRBJ1-1; 8 bases map to TRBD1. The CDR3 totals 13 residues. V dropped 1 base and J dropped 13; count of bases not matched to a gene: 8. Germline CDR1 and CDR2: SGHTA and FQGTGA. Here the CDR3 DNA reads TGTGCCAGCAGCTTAAATGTACAGGGGGATGTTTTCTTT. Protein product: CASSLNVQGDVFF. Full variable domain (remainder filled in from reference TRBV7-3 and TRBJ1-1): GAGVSQTPSNKVTEKGKYVELRCDPISGHTALYWYRQSLGQGPEFLIYFQGTGAADDSGLPNDRFFAVRPEGSVSTLKIQRTERGDSAVYLCASSLNVQGDVFFGQGTRLTVV.

The chain carries TRBV5-6 and TRBJ2-7; 9 bases map to TRBD1. V shed 1 base, J shed 0 bases, and the junction held 8 bases outside the gene matches. In germline, CDR1 is SGHDT, CDR2 YYEEEE. CDR3 size: 17 residues. CDR3 loop: CASSLTGTGPSSYEQYF. The CDR3 region has the DNA TGTGCCAGCAGCTTGACCGGGACAGGGCCTAGCTCCTACGAGCAGTACTTC.

This clone has more than one count but fewer than ten. The rearrangement links TRBV28 to TRBJ2-7; 10 bases fit TRBD1. V shed 8 bases and J 6 bases; nucleotides not matched to a gene: 13. The CDR3 has 15 amino acids. Germline V CDR1 and CDR2: MDHEN, SYDVKM. The CDR3 sequence is CASLRDRGSPIEQYF. CDR3 sequence (DNA): TGTGCCAGCCTCCGGGACAGGGGTTCCCCCATCGAGCAGTACTTC. The entire variable domain, with the rest obtained from reference TRBV28 and TRBJ2-7, is as follows: DVKVTQSSRYLVKRTGEKVFLECVQDMDHENMFWYRQDPGLGLRLIYFSYDVKMKEKGDIPEGYSVSREKKERFSLILESASTNQTSMYLCASLRDRGSPIEQYFGPGTRLTVT.

J is TRBJ1-6 and V is TRBV19; D remains unclear. Germline V lookup: CDR1 LNHDA, CDR2 SQIVND (reference sequence). The V end was cut by 0 bases, the J end by 8 bases, with 5 bases between. This CDR3 is 13 amino acids long. DNA of the CDR3: TGTGCCAGTAGTATAGATCGAGATTCACCCCTCCACTTT. Protein sequence: CASSIDRDSPLHF.

The chain combines TRBV19 with TRBJ2-5; 7 bases fit TRBD1. Per the germline V gene, CDR1 is LNHDA and CDR2 is SQIVND (reference sequence). Unmatched junction bases numbered 10, after V lost 10 bases and J lost 2 bases. The CDR3 is made up of 14 amino acids. The DNA for the CDR3 is TGTGCCACCTCATTCACGGGACAGCAAGAGACCCAGTACTTC. As protein: CATSFTGQQETQYF.

The genes are TRBV30 and TRBJ2-7, with D tentatively TRBD1 (5 bases). Trimming cost V 0 bases and J 0 bases, with 9 bases left between them. This CDR3 comprises 14 residues. The germline gives CDR1 GTSNPN, CDR2 SVGIG (reference sequence). CDR3 loop: CAWSVRRGSYEQYF. Written as DNA, the CDR3 is TGTGCCTGGAGTGTACGTAGGGGCTCCTACGAGCAGTACTTC. The full variable domain, rest sourced from reference TRBV30 and TRBJ2-7, is SQTIHQWPATLVQPVGSPLSLECTVEGTSNPNLYWYRQAAGRGLQLLFYSVGIGQISSEVPQNLSASRPQDRQFILSSKKLLLSDSGFYLCAWSVRRGSYEQYFGPGTRLTVT.

The chain is built from TRBV3-1 (or the pseudogene TRBV3-2) and TRBJ2-1; D remains unclear. V lost 4 bases and J lost 0, with 7 bases in between. Germline V gene data show CDR1 as LGHDT and CDR2 as YNNKEL (reference sequence). The CDR3 runs 14 residues. The CDR3: CASSPTSSYNEQFF. The CDR3 DNA reads as TGTGCCAGCAGCCCTACGAGCTCCTACAATGAGCAGTTCTTC.

The chain couples TRBV6-5 to TRBJ2-2; maybe TRBD2 (6 bases). Germline CDR1 is MNHEY and CDR2 is SVGAGI. The CDR3 totals 13 residues. Deletions cut 7 bases from V and 7 bases from J, with 13 bases between. Written as DNA, the CDR3 is TGTGCCAGCAACCCAGTGGGGGGCGGGGAGCTGTTTTTT. It translates to CASNPVGGGELFF.

This chain links TRBV5-5 with TRBJ1-2, with TRBD1 identical over 8 bases. The CDR3 extends over 15 amino acids. Germline CDR1 and CDR2: SGHKS and YYEKEE (reference sequence). The trim removed 4 bases at V and 4 bases at J, leaving 9 bases unmatched. The CDR3 region is CASSEGGTGAYGYTF. CDR3 nucleotide sequence: TGTGCCAGCAGCGAGGGCGGGACAGGCGCCTATGGCTACACCTTC.

The V call is TRBV27, the J call TRBJ2-3, with D perhaps matching TRBD2 (6 bases). The germline V gene encodes CDR1 MNHEY and CDR2 SMNVEV (reference sequence). The V end lost 3 bases, the J end lost 3 bases, and 7 bases lay between the germline ends. The CDR3 loop spans 13 amino acids. The DNA of the CDR3 is TGTGCCAGCAGTTTGGCGGGGACAGATACGCAGTATTTT. This sequence encodes CASSLAGTDTQYF.

This clone came up a few times. The genes are TRBV27 and TRBJ2-1; perhaps TRBD2 as D (6 bases). CDR1 and CDR2 from the germline V gene are MNHEY and SMNVEV (reference sequence). The V end lost 5 bases, the J end lost 4 bases, and 15 bases lay between the germline ends. The CDR3 loop spans 15 amino acids. CDR3 DNA sequence: TGTGCCAGCAGTCTGACGGGGGAGCTTTACAATGAGCAGTTCTTC. Its translation: CASSLTGELYNEQFF.